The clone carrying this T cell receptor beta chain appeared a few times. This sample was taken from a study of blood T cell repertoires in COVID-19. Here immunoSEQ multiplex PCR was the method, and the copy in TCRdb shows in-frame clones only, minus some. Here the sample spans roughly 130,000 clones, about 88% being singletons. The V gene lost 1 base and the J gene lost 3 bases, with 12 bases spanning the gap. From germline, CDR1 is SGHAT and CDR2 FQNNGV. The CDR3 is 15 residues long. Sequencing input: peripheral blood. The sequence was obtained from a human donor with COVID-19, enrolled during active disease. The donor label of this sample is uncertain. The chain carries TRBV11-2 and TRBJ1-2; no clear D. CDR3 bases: TGTGCCAGCAGCTTAGGGCTACACGGGGACTATGGCTACACCTTC. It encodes CASSLGLHGDYGYTF.